Listed below are T cell receptor beta chains from one sample, sequenced in a study of beta chain features in type 1 diabetes. Some clones are missing from TCRdb's copy, which holds only in-frame ones; the method was immunoSEQ multiplex PCR. This table holds under 450,000 clones, approximately 15% found once. Specimen: naive CD4+ T cells from blood. The receptors stem from a young woman in good health. CDR3s include the opening cysteine and the closing phenylalanine or tryptophan.

cdr3_aa: CASRRGLEVSEQFF; v_call: TRBV4-1
cdr3_aa: CASSLSGTGGTEAFF; v_call: TRBV28
cdr3_aa: CASSSTQGYYGYTF; v_call: TRBV11-2
cdr3_aa: CSVGLAGKSGQFF; v_call: TRBV29-1
cdr3_aa: CASSQRTSGRADYNEQFF; v_call: TRBV4-1
cdr3_aa: CASSQGTSGYNEQFF; v_call: TRBV4-3
cdr3_aa: CSARGQANTEAFF; v_call: TRBV29-1
cdr3_aa: CAWDSGRTRTDTQYF; v_call: TRBV30
cdr3_aa: CASSPRPYSNQPQHF; v_call: TRBV4-3
cdr3_aa: CSAYYRYEQYF; v_call: TRBV20-1
cdr3_aa: CSAGLVTEVRVQFF; v_call: TRBV29-1
cdr3_aa: CASSRGGVRDEQFF; v_call: TRBV5-1
cdr3_aa: CASSVLLADTDTQYF; v_call: TRBV9
cdr3_aa: CSADSTGPNKYGYTF; v_call: TRBV29-1
cdr3_aa: CASSRLGTREEQFF; v_call: TRBV4-1